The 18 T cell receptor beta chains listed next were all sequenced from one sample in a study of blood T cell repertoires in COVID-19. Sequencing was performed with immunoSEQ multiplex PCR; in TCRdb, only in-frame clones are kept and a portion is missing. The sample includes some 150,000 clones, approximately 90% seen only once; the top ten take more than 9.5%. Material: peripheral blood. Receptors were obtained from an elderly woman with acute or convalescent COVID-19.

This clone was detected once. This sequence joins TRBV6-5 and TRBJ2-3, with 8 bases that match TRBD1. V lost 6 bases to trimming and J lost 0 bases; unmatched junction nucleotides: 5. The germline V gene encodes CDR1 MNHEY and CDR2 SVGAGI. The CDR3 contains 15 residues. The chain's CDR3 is CASSLQGVSTDTQYF. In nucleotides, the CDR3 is TGTGCCAGCAGCCTACAGGGGGTTAGCACAGATACGCAGTATTTT.

In DNA form, the CDR3 reads TGTGCCAGTAGTGTAACAGGGGGCGCGGTTGAAGCTTTCTTT. This sequence encodes CASSVTGGAVEAFF. This chain joins TRBV19 and TRBJ1-1; 9 nucleotides line up with TRBD1. After removal of 5 bases from V and 7 bases from J, the junction contained 8 bases not matched to a gene. The length of the CDR3 is 14 residues. From germline, CDR1 is LNHDA and CDR2 SQIVND (reference sequence).

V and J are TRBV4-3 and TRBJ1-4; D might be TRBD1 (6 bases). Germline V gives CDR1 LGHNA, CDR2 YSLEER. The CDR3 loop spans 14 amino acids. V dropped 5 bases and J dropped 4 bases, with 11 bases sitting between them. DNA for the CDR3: TGCGCCAGCAGCATGGGGGCCTTTAATGAAAAACTGTTTTTT. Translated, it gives CASSMGAFNEKLFF.

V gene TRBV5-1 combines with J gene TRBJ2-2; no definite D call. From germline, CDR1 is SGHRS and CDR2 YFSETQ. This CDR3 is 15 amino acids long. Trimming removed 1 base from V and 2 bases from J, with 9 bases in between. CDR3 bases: TGCGCCAGCAGCTTGCGCGGTCTCAACACCGGGGAGCTGTTTTTT. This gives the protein CASSLRGLNTGELFF.

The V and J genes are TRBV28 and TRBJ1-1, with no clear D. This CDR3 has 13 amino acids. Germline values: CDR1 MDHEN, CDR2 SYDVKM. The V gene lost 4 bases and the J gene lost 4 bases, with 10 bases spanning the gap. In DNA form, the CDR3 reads TGTGCCAGCAGTTCCCCGGGAGCCACTGAAGCTTTCTTT. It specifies CASSSPGATEAFF.

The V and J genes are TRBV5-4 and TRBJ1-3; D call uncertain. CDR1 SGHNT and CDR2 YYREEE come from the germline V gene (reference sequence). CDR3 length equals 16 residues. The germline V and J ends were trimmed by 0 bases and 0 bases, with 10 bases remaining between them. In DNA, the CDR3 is TGTGCCAGCAGCTTGGGTGGCTCAGACTCTGGAAACACCATATATTTT. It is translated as CASSLGGSDSGNTIYF.

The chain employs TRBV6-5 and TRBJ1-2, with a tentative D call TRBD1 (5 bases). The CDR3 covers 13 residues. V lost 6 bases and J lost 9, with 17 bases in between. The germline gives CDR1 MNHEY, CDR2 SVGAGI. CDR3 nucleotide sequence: TGTGCCAGCAGCCCCGGGACTGTGAATCGCTACACCTTC. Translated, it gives CASSPGTVNRYTF.

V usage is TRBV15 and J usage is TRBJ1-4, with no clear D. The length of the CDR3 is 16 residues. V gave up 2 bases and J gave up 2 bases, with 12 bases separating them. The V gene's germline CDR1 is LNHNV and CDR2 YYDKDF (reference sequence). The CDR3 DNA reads TGTGCCACCAGCAGATCCCGGTTACAGACTAATGAAAAACTGTTTTTT. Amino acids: CATSRSRLQTNEKLFF.

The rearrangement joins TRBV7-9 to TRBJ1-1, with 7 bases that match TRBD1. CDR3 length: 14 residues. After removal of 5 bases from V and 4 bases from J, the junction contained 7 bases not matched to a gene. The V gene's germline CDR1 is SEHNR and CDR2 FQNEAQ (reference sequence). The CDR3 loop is CASSVRQGSTEAFF. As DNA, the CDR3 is TGTGCCAGCAGCGTCCGACAGGGCTCCACTGAAGCTTTCTTT.

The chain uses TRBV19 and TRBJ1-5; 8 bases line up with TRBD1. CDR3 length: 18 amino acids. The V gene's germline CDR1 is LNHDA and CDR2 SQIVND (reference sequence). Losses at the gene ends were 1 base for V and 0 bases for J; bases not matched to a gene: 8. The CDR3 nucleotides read TGTGCCAGTAGTATAGCCCAGGGGGGGACAGGTAGCAATCAGCCCCAGCATTTT. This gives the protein CASSIAQGGTGSNQPQHF.

DNA of the CDR3: TGTGCCAGCAGCCGATCGACAGGGGTGAACACTGAAGCTTTCTTT. This translates into CASSRSTGVNTEAFF. The V call is TRBV4-2, the J call TRBJ1-1, with 8 bases matching TRBD1. After removal of 4 bases from V and 0 bases from J, the junction contained 4 bases not matched to a gene. The CDR3 extends over 15 amino acids. Germline CDR1 LGHNA, CDR2 YNFKEQ.

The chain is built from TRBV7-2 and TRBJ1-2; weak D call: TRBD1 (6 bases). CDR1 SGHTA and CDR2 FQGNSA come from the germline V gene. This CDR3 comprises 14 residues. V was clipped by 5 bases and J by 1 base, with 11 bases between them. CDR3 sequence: CASSNNRDNYGYTF. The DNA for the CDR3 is TGTGCCAGCAGCAATAACAGGGATAACTATGGCTACACCTTC.

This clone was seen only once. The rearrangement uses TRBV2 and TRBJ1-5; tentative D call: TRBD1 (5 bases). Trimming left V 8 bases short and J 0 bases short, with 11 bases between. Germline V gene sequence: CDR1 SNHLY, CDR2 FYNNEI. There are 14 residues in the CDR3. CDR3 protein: CASREGYSNQPQHF. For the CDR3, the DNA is TGTGCCAGCCGGGAGGGGTATAGCAATCAGCCCCAGCATTTT.

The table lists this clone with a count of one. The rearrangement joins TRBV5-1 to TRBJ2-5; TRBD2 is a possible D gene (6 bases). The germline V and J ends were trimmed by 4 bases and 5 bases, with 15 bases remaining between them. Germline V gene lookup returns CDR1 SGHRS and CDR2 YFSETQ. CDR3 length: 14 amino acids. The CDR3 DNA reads TGCGCCAGCAGCACGCGACTAGTAGGGGAGACCCAGTACTTC. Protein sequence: CASSTRLVGETQYF.

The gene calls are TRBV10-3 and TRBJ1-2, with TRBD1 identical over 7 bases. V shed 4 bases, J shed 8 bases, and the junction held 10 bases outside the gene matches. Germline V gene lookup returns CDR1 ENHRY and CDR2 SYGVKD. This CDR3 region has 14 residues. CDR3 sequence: CAISGNNRGGGYTF. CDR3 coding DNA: TGTGCCATCAGTGGAAATAACAGGGGTGGAGGCTACACCTTC.

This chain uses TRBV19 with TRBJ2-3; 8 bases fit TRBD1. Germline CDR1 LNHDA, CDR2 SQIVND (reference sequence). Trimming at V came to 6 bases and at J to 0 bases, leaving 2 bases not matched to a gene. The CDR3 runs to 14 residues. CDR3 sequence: CASRDRGSTDTQYF. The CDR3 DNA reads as TGTGCCAGTAGAGACAGGGGAAGCACAGATACGCAGTATTTT.

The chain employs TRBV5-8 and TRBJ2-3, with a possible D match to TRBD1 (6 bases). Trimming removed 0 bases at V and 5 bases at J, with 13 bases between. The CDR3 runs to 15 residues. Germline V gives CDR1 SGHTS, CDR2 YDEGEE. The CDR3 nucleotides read TGTGCCAGCAGCTTGGTTAACCCAGGGGAAGATACGCAGTATTTT. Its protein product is CASSLVNPGEDTQYF.

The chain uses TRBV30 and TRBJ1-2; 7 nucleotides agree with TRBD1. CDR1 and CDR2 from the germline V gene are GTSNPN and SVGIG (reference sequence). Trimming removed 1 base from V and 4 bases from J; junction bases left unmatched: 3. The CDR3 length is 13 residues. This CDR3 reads CAWSEQGLYGYTF. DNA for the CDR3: TGTGCCTGGAGTGAACAGGGGCTCTATGGCTACACCTTC.